This TCR beta chain was sequenced in a study of blood T cell repertoires in COVID-19. Study context: Specimens from acute and convalescent COVID-19 originated in the United States, Italy and Spain. T cells, B-cell-depleted T cells, or PBMCs supplied cDNA or gDNA.

Germline loops: CDR1 LNHDA, CDR2 SQIVND (reference sequence). This CDR3 is built from 15 residues. The V end lost 3 bases, the J end lost 3 bases, and 11 bases lay between the germline ends. In the original workflow: Researchers report that nucleated cell counts were estimated from reference gene primer amplification. The assay was immunoSEQ multiplex PCR, and TCRdb's table has in-frame clones only and misses some. D and trimming were read from the DNA, whereas the V and J calls and clone size are those reported in that table. In the table there are about 170,000 clones, about 85% of which are singletons. This clone has only a few counts.

The rearrangement uses TRBV19 and TRBJ2-2; D may be TRBD2 (6 bases). Input material: peripheral blood. This TCR was recovered from a man between 60 and 70 years old who had recovered from COVID-19. The DNA of the CDR3 is TGTGCCAGTAGTATGGGGGACTGGTACACCGGGGAGCTGTTTTTT. Protein product: CASSMGDWYTGELFF.